Given below is one TCR beta chain in context. Antigen specificity is unknown. A junction boundary mismatches the germline segment, possibly from a read error. This sample was taken from a study of cytomegalovirus exposure and HLA in healthy donors. Study-wide points: Under in vitro conditions, a few CMV-associated chains were confirmed as specific for CMV antigens. V- and J-gene trimming in TCR beta was tied to a missense DCLRE1C variant by an analysis performed later. Sequence variants that were highly shared formed a cluster that was likely a sequencing artifact. DRB1 had the most TCR associations and HLA-C the fewest, a later analysis found, with rates varying by HLA locus.

PCR involved 60 Vbeta and 13 Jbeta primers. Generated by immunoSEQ multiplex PCR, the TCRdb table keeps only in-frame clones and is missing some. This table has roughly 100,000 clones, approximately 12% appearing once. From germline, CDR1 is PRHDT and CDR2 FYEKMQ (reference sequence). CDR3 length: 15 amino acids. The sequenced sample was PBMCs. The clonotype was recovered from a man between 35 and 55 years old in good health and CMV-seropositive. The rearrangement joins TRBV13 to TRBJ2-3, with 7 bases identical to TRBD1. CDR3 residues: CASSLGQARADTQYF. DNA for the CDR3: TGTGCCAGCAGTTTAGGACAGGCTCGTGCAGATACGCAGTATTTT.